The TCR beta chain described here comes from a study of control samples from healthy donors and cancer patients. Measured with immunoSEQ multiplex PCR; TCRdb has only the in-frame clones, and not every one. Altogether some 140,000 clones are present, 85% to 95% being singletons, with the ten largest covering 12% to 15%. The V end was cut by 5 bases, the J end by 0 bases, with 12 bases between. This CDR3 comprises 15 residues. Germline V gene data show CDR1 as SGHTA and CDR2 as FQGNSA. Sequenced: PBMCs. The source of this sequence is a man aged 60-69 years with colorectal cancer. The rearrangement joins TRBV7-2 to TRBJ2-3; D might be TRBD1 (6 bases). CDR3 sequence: CASSPRGGSTDTQYF. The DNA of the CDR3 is TGTGCCAGCAGCCCGAGAGGGGGTAGCACAGATACGCAGTATTTT.